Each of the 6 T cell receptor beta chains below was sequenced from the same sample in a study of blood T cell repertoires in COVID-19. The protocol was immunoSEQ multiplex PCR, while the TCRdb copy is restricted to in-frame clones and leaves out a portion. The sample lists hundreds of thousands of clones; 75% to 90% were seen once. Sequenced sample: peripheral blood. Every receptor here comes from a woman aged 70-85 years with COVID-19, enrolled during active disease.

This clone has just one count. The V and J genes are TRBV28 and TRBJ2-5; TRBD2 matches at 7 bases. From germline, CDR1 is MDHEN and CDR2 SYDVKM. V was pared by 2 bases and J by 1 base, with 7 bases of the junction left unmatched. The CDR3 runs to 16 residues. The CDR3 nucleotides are TGTGCCAGCAGTTTAGAAACTAGCGAGATCCAAGAGACCCAGTACTTC. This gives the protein CASSLETSEIQETQYF.

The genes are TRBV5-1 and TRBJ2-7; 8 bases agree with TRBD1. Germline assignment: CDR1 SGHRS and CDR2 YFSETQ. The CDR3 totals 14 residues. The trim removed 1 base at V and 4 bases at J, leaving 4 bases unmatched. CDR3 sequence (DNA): TGCGCCAGCAGCTTGCAGACAGGGGAGTACGAGCAGTACTTC. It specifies CASSLQTGEYEQYF.

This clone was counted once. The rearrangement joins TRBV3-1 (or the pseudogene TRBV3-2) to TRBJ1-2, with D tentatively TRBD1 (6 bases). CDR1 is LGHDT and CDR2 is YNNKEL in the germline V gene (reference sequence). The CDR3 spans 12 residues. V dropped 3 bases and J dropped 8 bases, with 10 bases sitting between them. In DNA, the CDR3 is TGTGCCAGCAGCCAGGGGGCCTTAGGCTACACCTTC. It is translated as CASSQGALGYTF.

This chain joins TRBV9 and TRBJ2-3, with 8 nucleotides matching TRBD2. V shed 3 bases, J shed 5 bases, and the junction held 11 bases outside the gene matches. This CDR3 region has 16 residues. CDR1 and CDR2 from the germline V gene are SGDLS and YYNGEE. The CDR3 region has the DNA TGTGCCAGCAGCGCCGAGAGCGGGAGACGGGGAGATACGCAGTATTTT. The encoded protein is CASSAESGRRGDTQYF.

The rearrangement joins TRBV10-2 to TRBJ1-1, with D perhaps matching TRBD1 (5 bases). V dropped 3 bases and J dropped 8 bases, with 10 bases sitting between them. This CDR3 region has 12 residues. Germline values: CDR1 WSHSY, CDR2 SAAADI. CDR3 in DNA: TGCGCCAGCAGTGAATTTGGACAAGAAGCTTTCTTT. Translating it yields CASSEFGQEAFF.

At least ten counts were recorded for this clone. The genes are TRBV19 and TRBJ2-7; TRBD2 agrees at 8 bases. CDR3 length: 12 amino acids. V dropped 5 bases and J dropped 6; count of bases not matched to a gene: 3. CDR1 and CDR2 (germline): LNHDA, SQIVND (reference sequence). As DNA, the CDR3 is TGTGCCAGTAGTGCGGGGGGCGCCGAGCAGTACTTC. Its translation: CASSAGGAEQYF.